These 18 T cell receptor beta chains originate from one sample sequenced in a study of blood T cells in healthy people across ages. Sample-barcoded 5' priming and a J-beta primer mix drove a second PCR of about 7 to 12 cycles. Each CDR3 protein is one row after TCRdb ran MiXCR on the 5' RACE reads. The sample yields 800,000 or so distinct CDR3 sequences, 25% seen once. These data were also filed under a second study, of T cells of mothers and their children.

The sample comprised blood. These receptors were collected from a boy aged 5 to 17 in good health.

The chain combines TRBV6-6 with TRBJ1-2, with a weak D call TRBD1 (6 bases). V lost 10 bases, J lost 4 bases, and 22 bases lay in between. CDR3 length: 15 residues. CDR1 is MNHNY and CDR2 is SVGAGI in the germline V gene (reference sequence). The CDR3 here is CATSTAGEGVYGYTF. The CDR3 DNA sequence: TGTGCCACCTCTACGGCAGGGGAAGGGGTCTATGGCTACACCTTC.

This clonotype was seen ten or more times. DNA of the CDR3: TGTGCCAGCTCACGACAGGGGAGCACAGATACGCAGTATTTT. Translating gives CASSRQGSTDTQYF. This chain connects TRBV12-3 or TRBV12-4 to TRBJ2-3; TRBD1 aligns across 8 bases. The CDR3 consists of 14 residues. V was clipped by 8 bases and J by 0 bases; unmatched bases: 4.

This clonotype came up a few times. The chain uses TRBV11-1 and TRBJ1-1; D is unclear. Germline V gene data show CDR1 as SGHAT and CDR2 as FQDESV (reference sequence). The CDR3 sequence is 12 residues long. V was clipped by 4 bases and J by 6 bases, with 9 bases between them. CDR3: CASSSTLAEAFF. The CDR3 DNA follows: TGTGCCAGCAGCTCCACGTTGGCTGAAGCTTTCTTT.

This chain connects TRBV2 to TRBJ1-3, with a possible D match to TRBD1 (5 bases). The CDR3 loop spans 14 amino acids. Germline V gene data show CDR1 as SNHLY and CDR2 as FYNNEI. V dropped 6 bases and J dropped 7 bases, with 16 bases sitting between them. The CDR3 here is CASRPTGDRNTIYF. The CDR3 bases are TGTGCCAGCAGGCCTACGGGGGACCGTAACACCATATATTTT.

The J gene is TRBJ2-3, the V gene TRBV29-1; 12 nucleotides line up with TRBD2. The CDR3 runs 16 residues. V gave up 7 bases and J gave up 4 bases; unmatched junction bases: 12. Germline V gene lookup returns CDR1 SQVTM and CDR2 ANQGSEA. The CDR3 nucleotides read TGCAGCGCCCCTACCACGACTAGCGGGAGCGCAGATACGCAGTATTTT. Its protein is CSAPTTTSGSADTQYF.

The sample holds a few counts of this clonotype. J is TRBJ1-1 and V is TRBV5-1; no reliable D call. Looked up from germline, CDR1 is SGHRS and CDR2 is YFSETQ. V was trimmed by 1 base and J by 6 bases, leaving 10 bases between them. This CDR3 is built from 13 residues. The CDR3 sequence is CASSLMGSSEAFF. The CDR3 DNA sequence: TGCGCCAGCAGCTTGATGGGGTCCTCTGAAGCTTTCTTT.

This clonotype was seen only a few times. The chain joins TRBV20-1 to TRBJ1-6, with TRBD1 matching over 9 bases. Looked up from germline, CDR1 is DFQATT and CDR2 is SNEGSKA (reference sequence). With V trimmed by 5 bases and J by 6 bases, 11 bases remained unmatched. This CDR3 contains 16 residues. The CDR3: CSARRTGDMSNSPLHF. As DNA, the CDR3 is TGCAGTGCTCGAAGGACAGGGGATATGAGTAATTCACCCCTCCACTTT.

V gene TRBV19 combines with J gene TRBJ2-1; D not resolved. V was shortened by 4 bases and J by 8 bases, with 9 bases between the two germline ends. CDR3 length equals 12 residues. CDR1 is LNHDA, CDR2 SQIVND, per germline (reference sequence). The CDR3 region is CASSKWSDEQFF. The CDR3 DNA follows: TGTGCCAGTAGTAAATGGAGCGATGAGCAGTTCTTC.

This clonotype occurred a few times. The V call is TRBV6-1, the J call TRBJ2-7, with TRBD1 matching 9 bases. V gave up 1 base and J gave up 4 bases; unmatched junction bases: 8. From germline, CDR1 is MNHNS and CDR2 SASEGT. The CDR3 loop spans 16 amino acids. CDR3 sequence reads: CASSEEPPGTGYEQYF. The CDR3 bases are TGTGCCAGCAGTGAAGAGCCCCCCGGGACAGGGTACGAGCAGTACTTC.

This clonotype was observed a few times. This chain connects TRBV5-1 to TRBJ2-5; 12 bases align to TRBD2. Trimming removed 3 bases from V and 1 base from J; junction bases left unmatched: 10. The CDR3 runs to 18 residues. Looked up from germline, CDR1 is SGHRS and CDR2 is YFSETQ. CDR3 bases: TGCGCCAGCAGCTCCTTAGGGACTAGCGGGTATCTCCAAGAGACCCAGTACTTC. It yields the protein CASSSLGTSGYLQETQYF.

The CDR3 DNA reads TGTGCCAGCAGCTCCATGACAGGCCCCTACAATGAGCAGTTCTTC. Its protein product is CASSSMTGPYNEQFF. The J gene is TRBJ2-1, the V gene TRBV11-2; tentative D call: TRBD1 (6 bases). The germline CDR1 and CDR2 sequences are SGHAT and FQNNGV. Trimming stripped 4 bases from V and 2 bases from J, with 12 bases between. The length of the CDR3 is 15 residues.

The J gene is TRBJ2-6, the V gene TRBV12-3 or TRBV12-4, with a tentative D call TRBD1 (6 bases). Trimming took off 6 bases at V and 11 bases at J, with 17 bases between the two ends. The CDR3 runs to 14 residues. The CDR3 DNA reads TGTGCCAGCAGCTTCACAGGGACCAAGGACGTCCTGACTTTC. This translates into CASSFTGTKDVLTF.

This clonotype was counted only a few times. This chain links TRBV6-5 with TRBJ1-4; 11 nucleotides align to TRBD1. The germline V gene has CDR1 MNHEY and CDR2 SVGAGI. CDR3 length: 19 residues. After removal of 2 bases from V and 4 bases from J, the junction contained 12 bases not matched to a gene. The CDR3 DNA reads TGTGCCAGCAGTTACCCCGGCTACGGGACAGGGGGTAATAATGAAAAACTGTTTTTT. It codes for CASSYPGYGTGGNNEKLFF.

J is TRBJ2-6 and V is TRBV6-6; D is uncertain. CDR3 length: 16 residues. Trimming removed 8 bases at V and 2 bases at J, with 16 bases between. Germline V CDR1 and CDR2: MNHNY, SVGAGI (reference sequence). The CDR3 loop reads CASQGFRFTGANVLTF. The CDR3 bases are TGTGCCAGCCAAGGGTTCCGATTTACTGGGGCCAACGTCCTGACTTTC.

The CDR3 bases are TGTGCCAGCAGATCCCGAGGGTTCCTCCAGTACTTC. Translating gives CASRSRGFLQYF. The V gene is TRBV6-5, the J gene TRBJ2-7, with a weak D call TRBD2 (5 bases). The CDR3 sequence is 12 residues long. Germline assignment: CDR1 MNHEY and CDR2 SVGAGI. Trimming left V 6 bases short and J 10 bases short, with 16 bases between.

In this sample, this clonotype turned up a few times. One end of the junction varies from germline; a read error may be responsible. This sequence joins TRBV7-2 and TRBJ2-5; 8 nucleotides agree with TRBD1. The CDR3 consists of 13 residues. Germline V CDR1 and CDR2: SGHTA, FQGNSA. The CDR3 spells CANSQDRGETQYF. In DNA, the CDR3 is TGTGCCAACAGCCAAGACAGGGGTGAGACCCAGTACTTC.

To note about this clonotype: One end of the junction does not line up with germline, which may come from a read error. V gene TRBV2 combines with J gene TRBJ2-1; no clear D gene. Germline lookup yields CDR1 SNHLY and CDR2 FYNNEI. The CDR3 consists of 12 residues. The CDR3 coding sequence is TGTGCCAGCAGTGGCTCCTTCAATGAGCAGTTCTTC. Translation gives CASSGSFNEQFF.

This clonotype has only a few counts. The chain is built from TRBV10-3 and TRBJ2-2, with D possibly called TRBD1 or TRBD2 (5 bases each). V was clipped by 4 bases and J by 3 bases, with 15 bases between them. This CDR3 contains 16 residues. Germline V gene data show CDR1 as ENHRY and CDR2 as SYGVKD. Here the CDR3 reads CAISGGPLMDTGELFF. The CDR3 bases are TGTGCCATCAGTGGGGGACCCCTCATGGACACCGGGGAGCTGTTTTTT.